The 10 T cell receptor beta chains in this list originate from one sample, sequenced in a study of T cell changes during pregnancy in multiple sclerosis. Libraries were prepared by immunoSEQ multiplex PCR; TCRdb keeps only in-frame clonotypes and omits some of them. Here the sample spans under 55,000 clones, about 90% being singletons. Source: peripheral blood, taken in the first trimester of pregnancy. The receptors were gathered from a female donor with multiple sclerosis, enrolled in a pregnancy study.

The chain couples TRBV5-5 to TRBJ1-1, with a possible D match to TRBD1 (5 bases). Trimming pared 4 bases from V and 4 bases from J, leaving 11 bases between. The CDR3 totals 13 residues. Germline CDR1 SGHKS, CDR2 YYEKEE (reference sequence). The CDR3 protein is CASSRWGVTEAFF. CDR3 sequence (DNA): TGTGCCAGCAGCCGGTGGGGGGTCACTGAAGCTTTCTTT. Variable domain in full (rest from reference TRBV5-5 and TRBJ1-1): DAGVTQSPTHLIKTRGQQVTLRCSPISGHKSVSWYQQVLGQGPQFIFQYYEKEERGRGNFPDRFSARQFPNYSSELNVNALLLGDSALYLCASSRWGVTEAFFGQGTRLTVV.

V gene TRBV29-1 combines with J gene TRBJ2-7; D is uncertain. The CDR3 contains 15 residues. Per germline, CDR1 SQVTM and CDR2 ANQGSEA. Trimming cost V 0 bases and J 3 bases, with 15 bases left between them. CDR3 bases: TGCAGCGTTGAAGAGAGGCACACCCTTGGCTACGAGCAGTACTTC. Translating gives CSVEERHTLGYEQYF.

V is TRBV7-9 and J is TRBJ2-7; tentative D call: TRBD1 (5 bases). The CDR3 loop spans 15 amino acids. V was pared by 4 bases and J by 4 bases, with 17 bases between. Germline V gene lookup returns CDR1 SEHNR and CDR2 FQNEAQ (reference sequence). CDR3: CASSSRAHMIYEQYF. In nucleotides, the CDR3 is TGTGCCAGCAGCTCCAGGGCCCACATGATATACGAGCAGTACTTC.

The genes are TRBV5-6 and TRBJ2-1, with 7 bases identical to TRBD1. The CDR3 has 15 amino acids. The V and J ends lost 0 bases and 2 bases, in that order; junction bases with no gene match: 2. Per the germline V gene, CDR1 is SGHDT and CDR2 is YYEEEE. In nucleotides, the CDR3 is TGTGCCAGCAGCTTGGGGGGGACAGCCTACAATGAGCAGTTCTTC. It translates to CASSLGGTAYNEQFF.

The chain combines TRBV28 with TRBJ1-5, with TRBD1 matching 7 bases. The CDR3 is 14 amino acids. Unmatched junction bases numbered 5, after V lost 5 bases and J lost 4 bases. Germline-derived CDR1 and CDR2 are MDHEN and SYDVKM. The CDR3 sequence is CASSRRQGNQPQHF. As DNA, the CDR3 is TGTGCCAGCAGTCGAAGACAGGGAAATCAGCCCCAGCATTTT.

The rearrangement joins TRBV30 to TRBJ2-3; 8 bases align to TRBD1. CDR3 length: 14 residues. The V gene's germline CDR1 is GTSNPN and CDR2 SVGIG (reference sequence). Trimming took 2 bases from V and 5 from J; bases not matched to a gene: 6. CDR3 sequence reads: CAWSTGGFGDTQYF. The CDR3, as DNA: TGTGCCTGGAGTACAGGGGGATTTGGAGATACGCAGTATTTT.

The chain joins TRBV28 to TRBJ2-7; D call uncertain. The CDR3 has 11 residues. Trimming shortened V by 4 bases and J by 3 bases, and 4 bases separated the two germline ends. CDR1 is MDHEN and CDR2 is SYDVKM in the germline V gene. In DNA form, the CDR3 reads TGTGCCAGCAGTTCGTACTACGAGCAGTACTTC. It encodes CASSSYYEQYF.

The chain has TRBV7-2 and TRBJ1-1; weak D call: TRBD1 (5 bases). CDR3 size: 15 residues. Per the germline V gene, CDR1 is SGHTA and CDR2 is FQGNSA. The germline V and J ends were trimmed by 0 bases and 0 bases, with 8 bases remaining between them. CDR3 sequence: CASSLANRLNTEAFF. DNA for the CDR3: TGTGCCAGCAGCTTAGCGAACAGGCTGAACACTGAAGCTTTCTTT.

The J gene is TRBJ1-1, the V gene TRBV11-2; D is possibly TRBD1 (6 bases). The CDR3 is made up of 15 amino acids. Per germline, CDR1 SGHAT and CDR2 FQNNGV. Between the trimmed V and J ends, which lost 5 bases and 0 bases, there was a span of 13 bases. The CDR3 sequence is CASSPNTGLNTEAFF. The CDR3 DNA reads as TGTGCCAGCAGCCCGAACACAGGGCTGAACACTGAAGCTTTCTTT.

For this clone: Within the sample, other DNA sequences also encode this same CDR3. This chain connects TRBV19 to TRBJ1-2, with 9 positions matching TRBD1. The germline V gene encodes CDR1 LNHDA and CDR2 SQIVND (reference sequence). Trimming took 6 bases from V and 4 from J; bases not matched to a gene: 3. This CDR3 region has 13 residues. In DNA, the CDR3 is TGTGCCAGTAGCCCGGGACAGGGCTATGGCTACACCTTC. This sequence encodes CASSPGQGYGYTF.